The present entry profiles one T cell receptor beta chain with its context. Its antigen remains unidentified. This CDR3 is built from 11 residues. CDR1 SGHDT and CDR2 YYEEEE come from the germline V gene. The V gene lost 2 bases and the J gene lost 8 bases, with 7 bases spanning the gap. Despite likely unrecorded immune exposures, the donors were nominally healthy at the time of sampling. The data belong to a study of cytomegalovirus exposure and HLA in healthy donors. Study-wide results and caveats: Presence/absence comparisons presumed near-even sequencing depth among donors.

The PCR employed 60 Vbeta primers together with 13 Jbeta primers. Measured with immunoSEQ multiplex PCR; TCRdb has only the in-frame clones, and not every one. The sample table sets out approximately 58,000 clones. The source of this sequence is a man aged 25-45 years in good health and CMV-seropositive. The chain has TRBV5-6 and TRBJ1-2; the D is unclear. The specimen was PBMCs. This CDR3 reads CASSFSEGYTF. CDR3 DNA: TGTGCCAGCAGCTTCTCGGAGGGCTACACCTTC.